The clone carrying this T cell receptor beta chain appeared once. TCRdb keeps only in-frame clones here, not all; method: immunoSEQ multiplex PCR. The sample lists about 4,500 clones, roughly four fifths occurring once. This specimen comes from a study of T cell repertoires in ileal Crohn's disease. Germline-derived CDR1 and CDR2 are MNHNS and SASEGT. Trimming stripped 6 bases from V and 5 bases from J, with 12 bases between. The CDR3 runs to 13 residues. Noted time point: neoterminal ileum biopsy at postoperative endoscopy, about 6 months after surgery. The TCR originated in an adult with Crohn's disease. The chain uses TRBV6-1 and TRBJ2-3, with D perhaps matching TRBD1 (6 bases). Sequences were obtained from ileal tissue. CDR3 DNA: TGTGCCAGCAGCGCGGACAGAGGAGATACGCAGTATTTT. Encoded protein: CASSADRGDTQYF.